These 5 T cell receptor beta chains originate from one sample sequenced in a study of blood T cell repertoires in COVID-19. The assay was immunoSEQ multiplex PCR, and TCRdb's table has in-frame clones only and misses some. This sample yields around 22,000 clones, of which approximately 91% are seen a single time; around 3% belongs to the top ten. Material: peripheral blood. These receptors were collected from a woman in her seventies with active COVID-19.

The rearrangement uses TRBV19 and TRBJ1-1, with 8 positions matching TRBD1. Germline CDR1 LNHDA, CDR2 SQIVND (reference sequence). Trimming at V came to 4 bases and at J to 8 bases, leaving 6 bases not matched to a gene. There are 13 residues in the CDR3. CDR3 DNA sequence: TGTGCCAGTAGTAGACAGGGGAAATCGGAAGCTTTCTTT. As protein: CASSRQGKSEAFF.

The rearrangement uses TRBV11-1 and TRBJ1-2; 9 bases fit TRBD1. From germline, CDR1 is SGHAT and CDR2 FQDESV (reference sequence). The CDR3 sequence is 14 residues long. Germline trimming cut 4 bases from V and 6 bases from J; bases unmatched to any gene: 6. CDR3 region: CASSSWDRADGYTF. The DNA of the CDR3 is TGTGCCAGCAGCTCCTGGGACAGGGCAGATGGCTACACCTTC. The full variable domain, rest sourced from reference TRBV11-1 and TRBJ1-2, is EAEVAQSPRYKITEKSQAVAFWCDPISGHATLYWYRQILGQGPELLVQFQDESVVDDSQLPKDRFSAERLKGVDSTLKIQPAELGDSAMYLCASSSWDRADGYTFGSGTRLTVV.

This clone was detected only once. The J gene is TRBJ2-1, the V gene TRBV5-4; TRBD2 aligns across 13 bases. The CDR3 has 16 residues. Germline CDR1 and CDR2: SGHNT and YYREEE (reference sequence). Trimming took 4 bases from V and 4 from J; bases not matched to a gene: 5. The CDR3 DNA follows: TGTGCCAGCAGCACTGGGACTAGCGGGACATACAATGAGCAGTTCTTC. As protein: CASSTGTSGTYNEQFF.

This sequence joins TRBV5-8 and TRBJ1-5; D unresolved. Germline V CDR1 and CDR2: SGHTS, YDEGEE. Deletions cut 4 bases from V and 0 bases from J, with 11 bases between. The CDR3 is 15 residues long. In nucleotides, the CDR3 is TGTGCCAGCAGCCGCGGCGGGGATAGCAATCAGCCCCAGCATTTT. Translating it yields CASSRGGDSNQPQHF.

The V call is TRBV30, the J call TRBJ2-7; possibly TRBD1 for D (5 bases). The V gene's germline CDR1 is GTSNPN and CDR2 SVGIG (reference sequence). The CDR3 totals 13 residues. Trimming pared 4 bases from V and 0 bases from J, leaving 10 bases between. CDR3 residues: CAWNNGASYEQYF. CDR3 sequence (DNA): TGTGCCTGGAATAATGGGGCCTCCTACGAGCAGTACTTC.